This TCR beta chain was sequenced in a study of cytomegalovirus exposure and HLA in healthy donors. This clone was seen more than once but under ten times. The study ran its PCR with 60 Vbeta and 13 Jbeta primers. This table comes from immunoSEQ multiplex PCR, and its TCRdb copy is limited to in-frame clones, with some not included. The sample has some 150,000 clones, 70% to 80% seen once. The V and J ends lost 4 bases and 2 bases respectively, with 15 bases between them. The CDR3 totals 15 residues. From germline, CDR1 is SGHRS and CDR2 YFSETQ. V is TRBV5-1 and J is TRBJ2-5; D is possibly TRBD1 (6 bases). Sample: PBMCs. The sequence was collected from a human donor in good health. DNA of the CDR3: TGCGCCAGCAGCCTACGGGACATAGCACAAGAGACCCAGTACTTC. This gives the protein CASSLRDIAQETQYF.